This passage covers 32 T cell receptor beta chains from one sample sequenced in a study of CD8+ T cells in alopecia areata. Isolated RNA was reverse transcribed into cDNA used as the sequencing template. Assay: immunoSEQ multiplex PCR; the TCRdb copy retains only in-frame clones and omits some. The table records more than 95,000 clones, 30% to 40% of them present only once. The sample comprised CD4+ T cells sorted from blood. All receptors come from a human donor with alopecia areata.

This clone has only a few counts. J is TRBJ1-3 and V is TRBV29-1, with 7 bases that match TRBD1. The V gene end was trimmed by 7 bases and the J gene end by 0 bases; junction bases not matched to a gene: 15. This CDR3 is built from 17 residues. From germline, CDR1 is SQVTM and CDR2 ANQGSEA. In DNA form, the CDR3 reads TGCAGCGCGATGACAGGGTACCAAACCTTCTCTGGAAACACCATATATTTT. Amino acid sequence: CSAMTGYQTFSGNTIYF.

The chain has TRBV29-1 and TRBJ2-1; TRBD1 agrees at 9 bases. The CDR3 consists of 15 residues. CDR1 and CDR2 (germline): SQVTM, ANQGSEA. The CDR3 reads CSNRRGTGLLNEQFF. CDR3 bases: TGCAGTAACCGGAGAGGGACAGGGTTACTCAATGAGCAGTTCTTC.

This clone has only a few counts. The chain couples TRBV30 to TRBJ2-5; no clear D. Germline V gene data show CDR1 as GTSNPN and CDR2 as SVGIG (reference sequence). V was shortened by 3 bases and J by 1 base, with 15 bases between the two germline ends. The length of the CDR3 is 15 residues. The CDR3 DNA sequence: TGTGCCTGGAGCGGGCTTCGAGTTCCCCAAGAGACCCAGTACTTC. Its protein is CAWSGLRVPQETQYF.

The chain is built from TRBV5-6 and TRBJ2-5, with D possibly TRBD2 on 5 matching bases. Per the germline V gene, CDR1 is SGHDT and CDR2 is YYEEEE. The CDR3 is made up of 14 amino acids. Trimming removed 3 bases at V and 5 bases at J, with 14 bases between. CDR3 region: CASSSTTERETQYF. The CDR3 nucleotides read TGTGCCAGCAGCTCGACGACCGAGCGGGAGACCCAGTACTTC. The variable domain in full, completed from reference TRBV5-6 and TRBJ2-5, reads DAGVTQSPTHLIKTRGQQVTLRCSPKSGHDTVSWYQQALGQGPQFIFQYYEEEERQRGNFPDRFSGHQFPNYSSELNVNALLLGDSALYLCASSSTTERETQYFGPGTRLLVL.

DNA of the CDR3: TGTGCCAGCAGCGCACTAGCGGGGAACACAGATACGCAGTATTTT. This encodes CASSALAGNTDTQYF. The gene calls are TRBV5-6 and TRBJ2-3, with 10 bases lining up with TRBD2. The germline V gene encodes CDR1 SGHDT and CDR2 YYEEEE. The trim removed 4 bases at V and 2 bases at J, leaving 4 bases unmatched. This CDR3 is built from 15 residues. Together with reference TRBV5-6 and TRBJ2-3, the CDR3 gives the full variable domain: DAGVTQSPTHLIKTRGQQVTLRCSPKSGHDTVSWYQQALGQGPQFIFQYYEEEERQRGNFPDRFSGHQFPNYSSELNVNALLLGDSALYLCASSALAGNTDTQYFGPGTRLTVL.

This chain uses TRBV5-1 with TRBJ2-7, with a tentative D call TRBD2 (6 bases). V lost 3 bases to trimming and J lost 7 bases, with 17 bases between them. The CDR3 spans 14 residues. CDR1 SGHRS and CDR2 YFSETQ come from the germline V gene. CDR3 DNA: TGCGCCAGCAGCTCCCAAGGACGGGGGAGTGAGCAGTACTTC. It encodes CASSSQGRGSEQYF.

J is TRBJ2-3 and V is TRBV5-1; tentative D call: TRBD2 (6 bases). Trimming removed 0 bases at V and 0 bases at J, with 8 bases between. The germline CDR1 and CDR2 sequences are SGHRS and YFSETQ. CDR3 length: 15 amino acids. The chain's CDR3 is CASSLGAGSTDTQYF. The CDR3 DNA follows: TGCGCCAGCAGCTTGGGAGCGGGCAGCACAGATACGCAGTATTTT.

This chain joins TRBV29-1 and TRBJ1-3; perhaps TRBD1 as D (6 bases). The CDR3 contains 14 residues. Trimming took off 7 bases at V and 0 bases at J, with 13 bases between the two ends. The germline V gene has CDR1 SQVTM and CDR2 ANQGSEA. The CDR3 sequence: CSARQVSSGNTIYF. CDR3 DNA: TGCAGCGCCCGACAGGTATCCTCTGGAAACACCATATATTTT.

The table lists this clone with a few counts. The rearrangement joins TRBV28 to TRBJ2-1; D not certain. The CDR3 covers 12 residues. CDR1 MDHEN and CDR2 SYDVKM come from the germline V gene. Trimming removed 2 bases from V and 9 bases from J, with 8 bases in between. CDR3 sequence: CASSLAESEQFF. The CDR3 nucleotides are TGTGCCAGCAGTTTAGCGGAAAGTGAGCAGTTCTTC.

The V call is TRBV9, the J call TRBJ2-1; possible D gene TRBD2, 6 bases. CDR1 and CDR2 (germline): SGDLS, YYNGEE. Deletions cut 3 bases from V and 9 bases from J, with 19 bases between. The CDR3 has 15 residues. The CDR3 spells CASSASTRRDGEQFF. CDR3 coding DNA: TGTGCCAGCAGCGCTTCGACTAGGAGGGACGGTGAGCAGTTCTTC.

This CDR3 is CASSLGVSSGTYEQYF. As DNA, the CDR3 is TGTGCCAGCAGCTTAGGAGTTAGTAGCGGGACCTACGAGCAGTACTTC. The chain carries TRBV7-6 and TRBJ2-7; TRBD2 aligns across 8 bases. Trimming cost V 1 base and J 2 bases; bases outside gene matches: 7. CDR3 length equals 16 residues. Looked up from germline, CDR1 is SGHVS and CDR2 is FNYEAQ.

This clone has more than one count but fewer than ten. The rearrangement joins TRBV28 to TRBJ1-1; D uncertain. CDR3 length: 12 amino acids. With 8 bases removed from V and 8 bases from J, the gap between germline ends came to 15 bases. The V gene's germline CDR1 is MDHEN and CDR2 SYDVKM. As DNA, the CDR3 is TGTGCCAGCCGGGTGAACGGAGGGGAAGCTTTCTTT. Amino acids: CASRVNGGEAFF.

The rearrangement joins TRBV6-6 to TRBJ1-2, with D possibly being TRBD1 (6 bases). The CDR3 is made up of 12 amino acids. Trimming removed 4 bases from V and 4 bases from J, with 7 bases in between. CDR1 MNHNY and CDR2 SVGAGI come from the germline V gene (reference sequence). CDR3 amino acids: CASSLDSYGYTF. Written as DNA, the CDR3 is TGTGCCAGCAGTTTGGACAGCTATGGCTACACCTTC.

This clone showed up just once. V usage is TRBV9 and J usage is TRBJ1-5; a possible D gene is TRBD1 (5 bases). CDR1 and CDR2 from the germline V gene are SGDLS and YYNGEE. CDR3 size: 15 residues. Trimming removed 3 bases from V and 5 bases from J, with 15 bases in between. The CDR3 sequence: CASSEGPGADQPQHF. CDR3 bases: TGTGCCAGCAGCGAGGGGCCGGGAGCGGATCAGCCCCAGCATTTT.

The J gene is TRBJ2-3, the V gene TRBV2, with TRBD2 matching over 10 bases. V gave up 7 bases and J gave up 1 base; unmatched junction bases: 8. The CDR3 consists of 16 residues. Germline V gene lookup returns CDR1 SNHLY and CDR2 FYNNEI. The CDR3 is CASTPGGTSGTDTQYF. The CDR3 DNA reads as TGTGCCAGCACCCCAGGGGGGACTAGCGGCACAGATACGCAGTATTTT.

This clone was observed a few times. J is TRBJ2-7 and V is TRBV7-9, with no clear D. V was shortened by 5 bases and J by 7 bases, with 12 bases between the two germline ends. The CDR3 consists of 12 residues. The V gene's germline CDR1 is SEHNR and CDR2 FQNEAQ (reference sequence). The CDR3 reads CASSATVGEQYF. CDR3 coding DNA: TGTGCCAGCAGCGCCACAGTCGGGGAGCAGTACTTC. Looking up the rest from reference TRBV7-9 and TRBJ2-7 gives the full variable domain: DTGVSQNPRHKITKRGQNVTFRCDPISEHNRLYWYRQTLGQGPEFLTYFQNEAQLEKSRLLSDRFSAERPKGSFSTLEIQRTEQGDSAMYLCASSATVGEQYFGPGTRLTVT.

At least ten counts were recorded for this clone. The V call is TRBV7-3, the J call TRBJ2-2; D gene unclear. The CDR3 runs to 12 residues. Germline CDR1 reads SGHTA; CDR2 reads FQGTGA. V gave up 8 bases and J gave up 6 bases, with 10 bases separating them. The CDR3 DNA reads TGTGCCAGCGGTACGGCCCCCGGGGAGCTGTTTTTT. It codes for CASGTAPGELFF.

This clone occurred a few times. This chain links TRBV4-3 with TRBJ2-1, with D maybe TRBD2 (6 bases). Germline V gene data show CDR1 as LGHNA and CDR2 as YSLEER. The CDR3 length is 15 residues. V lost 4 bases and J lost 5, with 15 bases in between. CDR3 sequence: CASSLHRDSHNEQFF. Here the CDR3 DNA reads TGCGCCAGCAGCCTGCACCGGGACTCACACAATGAGCAGTTCTTC.

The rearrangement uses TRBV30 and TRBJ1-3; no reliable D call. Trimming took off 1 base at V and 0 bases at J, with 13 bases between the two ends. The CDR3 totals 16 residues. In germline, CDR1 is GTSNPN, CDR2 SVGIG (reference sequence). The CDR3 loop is CAWSDVASTSGNTIYF. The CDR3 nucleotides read TGTGCCTGGAGTGACGTTGCGAGCACCTCTGGAAACACCATATATTTT.

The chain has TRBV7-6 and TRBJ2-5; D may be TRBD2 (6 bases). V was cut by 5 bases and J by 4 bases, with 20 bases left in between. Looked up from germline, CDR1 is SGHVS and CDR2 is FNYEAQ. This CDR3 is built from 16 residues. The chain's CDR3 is CASSLGTPLGPETQYF. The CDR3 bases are TGTGCCAGCAGCCTCGGGACTCCACTCGGGCCAGAGACCCAGTACTTC.

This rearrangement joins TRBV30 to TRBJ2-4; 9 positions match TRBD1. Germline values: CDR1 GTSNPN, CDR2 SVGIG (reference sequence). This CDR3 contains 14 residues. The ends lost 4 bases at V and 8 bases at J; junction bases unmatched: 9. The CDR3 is CAWKDTGGSHIQYF. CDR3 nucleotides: TGTGCCTGGAAGGATACAGGGGGCTCGCACATTCAGTACTTC. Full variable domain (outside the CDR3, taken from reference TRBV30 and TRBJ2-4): SQTIHQWPATLVQPVGSPLSLECTVEGTSNPNLYWYRQAAGRGLQLLFYSVGIGQISSEVPQNLSASRPQDRQFILSSKKLLLSDSGFYLCAWKDTGGSHIQYFGAGTRLSVL.

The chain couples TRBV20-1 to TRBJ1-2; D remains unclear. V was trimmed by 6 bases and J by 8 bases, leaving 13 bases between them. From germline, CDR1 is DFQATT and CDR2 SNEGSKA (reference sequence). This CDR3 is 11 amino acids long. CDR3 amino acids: CSADGPSGYTF. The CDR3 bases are TGCAGTGCGGACGGCCCATCCGGCTACACCTTC.

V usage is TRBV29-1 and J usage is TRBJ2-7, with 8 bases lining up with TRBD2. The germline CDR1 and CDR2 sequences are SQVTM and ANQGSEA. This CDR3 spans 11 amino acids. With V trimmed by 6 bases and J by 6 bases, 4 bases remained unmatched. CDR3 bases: TGCAGCGTATTGACTAGCGTCGAGCAGTACTTC. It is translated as CSVLTSVEQYF.

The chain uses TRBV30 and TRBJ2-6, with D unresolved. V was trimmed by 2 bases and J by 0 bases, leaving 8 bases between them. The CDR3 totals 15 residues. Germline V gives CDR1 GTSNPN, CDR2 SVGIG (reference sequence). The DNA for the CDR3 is TGTGCCTGGAGTCCTAGAACCTCTGGGGCCAACGTCCTGACTTTC. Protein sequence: CAWSPRTSGANVLTF. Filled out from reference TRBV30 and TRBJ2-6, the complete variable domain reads SQTIHQWPATLVQPVGSPLSLECTVEGTSNPNLYWYRQAAGRGLQLLFYSVGIGQISSEVPQNLSASRPQDRQFILSSKKLLLSDSGFYLCAWSPRTSGANVLTFGAGSRLTVL.

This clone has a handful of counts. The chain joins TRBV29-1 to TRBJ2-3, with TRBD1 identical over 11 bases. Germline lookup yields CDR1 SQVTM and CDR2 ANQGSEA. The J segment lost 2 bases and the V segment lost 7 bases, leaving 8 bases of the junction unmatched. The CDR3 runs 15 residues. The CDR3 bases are TGCAGCGCCGGGGGGACAGGGGGACTCACAGATACGCAGTATTTT. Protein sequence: CSAGGTGGLTDTQYF.

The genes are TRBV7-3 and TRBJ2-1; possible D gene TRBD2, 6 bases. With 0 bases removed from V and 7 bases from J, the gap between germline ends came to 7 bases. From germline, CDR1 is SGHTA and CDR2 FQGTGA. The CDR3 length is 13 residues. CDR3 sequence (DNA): TGTGCCAGCAGCTTAACGCTAGCGAATGAGCAGTTCTTC. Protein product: CASSLTLANEQFF.

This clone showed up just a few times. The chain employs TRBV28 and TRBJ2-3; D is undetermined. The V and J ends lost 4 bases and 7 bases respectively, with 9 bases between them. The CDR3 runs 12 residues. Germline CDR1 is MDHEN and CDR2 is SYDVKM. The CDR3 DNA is TGTGCCAGCAGTTATAAACCGAATACGCAGTATTTT. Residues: CASSYKPNTQYF.

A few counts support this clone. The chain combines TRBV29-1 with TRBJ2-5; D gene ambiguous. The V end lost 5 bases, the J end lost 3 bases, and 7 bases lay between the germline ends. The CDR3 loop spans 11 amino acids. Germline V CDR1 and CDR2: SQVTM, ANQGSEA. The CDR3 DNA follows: TGCAGCGTTTCCCAGGAAGAGACCCAGTACTTC. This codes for CSVSQEETQYF.

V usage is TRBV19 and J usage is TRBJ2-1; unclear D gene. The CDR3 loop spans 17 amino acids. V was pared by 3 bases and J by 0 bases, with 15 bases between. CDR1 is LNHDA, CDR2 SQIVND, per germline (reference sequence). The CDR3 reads CASSIAPASPSYNEQFF. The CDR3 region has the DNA TGTGCCAGTAGTATTGCCCCAGCGAGCCCCTCCTACAATGAGCAGTTCTTC.

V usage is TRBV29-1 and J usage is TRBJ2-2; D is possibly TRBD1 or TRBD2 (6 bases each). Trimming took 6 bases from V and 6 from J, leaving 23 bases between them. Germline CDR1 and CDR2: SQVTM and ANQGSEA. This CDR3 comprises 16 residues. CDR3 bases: TGCAGCGTAGCGACGGGGGCAGCAAGATTTGCCGGGGAGCTGTTTTTT. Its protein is CSVATGAARFAGELFF.

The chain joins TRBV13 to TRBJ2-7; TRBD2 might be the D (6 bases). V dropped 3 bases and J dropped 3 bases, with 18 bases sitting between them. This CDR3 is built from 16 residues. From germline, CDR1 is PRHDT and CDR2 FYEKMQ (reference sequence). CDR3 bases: TGTGCCAGCAGCTTGGGCCGGGGGAGATTAGGCTACGAGCAGTACTTC. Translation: CASSLGRGRLGYEQYF.

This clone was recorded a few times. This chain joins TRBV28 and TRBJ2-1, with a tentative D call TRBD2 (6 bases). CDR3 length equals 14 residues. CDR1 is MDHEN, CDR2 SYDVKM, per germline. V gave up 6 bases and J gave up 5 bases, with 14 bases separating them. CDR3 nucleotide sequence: TGTGCCAGCAGCCGGGGACTGGTTGACAATGAGCAGTTCTTC. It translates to CASSRGLVDNEQFF.